This is a list of T cell receptor beta chains from one sample in a study of cytomegalovirus exposure and HLA in healthy donors. Sequencing was performed with immunoSEQ multiplex PCR; in TCRdb, only in-frame clones are kept and a portion is missing. This sample's clone table lists about 130,000 clones. The sequencing input was PBMCs. Source of these receptors: a man younger than 40 in good health and CMV-seronegative. CDR3s include the opening cysteine and the closing phenylalanine or tryptophan. Fields, in order: V gene, CDR3 length, D gene, J gene, CDR3 protein, CDR3 DNA. The D gene is left open where the match is weak.

v_gene: TRBV19
len: 17
d_gene: -
j_gene: TRBJ1-1
CDR3aa: CASSIRTSSLGGTEAFF
CDR3nt: TGTGCCAGTAGTATTAGGACGTCAAGCTTGGGGGGCACTGAAGCTTTCTTT

v_gene: TRBV19
len: 16
d_gene: -
j_gene: TRBJ1-1
CDR3aa: CASRPNPRDLNTEAFF
CDR3nt: TGTGCCAGTAGGCCAAACCCTCGGGATTTGAACACTGAAGCTTTCTTT

v_gene: TRBV5-5
len: 14
d_gene: -
j_gene: TRBJ2-1
CDR3aa: CASSLYSSYNEQFF
CDR3nt: TGTGCCAGCAGCTTGTATAGCTCCTACAATGAGCAGTTCTTC

v_gene: TRBV27
len: 17
d_gene: -
j_gene: TRBJ2-1
CDR3aa: CASSSPRGGVNYNEQFF
CDR3nt: TGTGCCAGCAGTTCACCAAGGGGGGGAGTCAACTACAATGAGCAGTTCTTC

v_gene: TRBV28
len: 15
d_gene: -
j_gene: TRBJ2-7
CDR3aa: CASSNPPGYSYEQYF
CDR3nt: TGTGCCAGCAGCAACCCCCCCGGTTACTCCTACGAGCAGTACTTC

v_gene: TRBV29-1
len: 13
d_gene: -
j_gene: TRBJ1-1
CDR3aa: CSTMGGTNTEAFF
CDR3nt: TGCAGCACTATGGGGGGTACGAACACTGAAGCTTTCTTT

v_gene: TRBV5-6
len: 15
d_gene: -
j_gene: TRBJ2-7
CDR3aa: CASSLLDVGSYEQYF
CDR3nt: TGTGCCAGCAGCTTGTTAGATGTCGGTTCCTACGAGCAGTACTTC

v_gene: TRBV30
len: 16
d_gene: TRBD2
j_gene: TRBJ2-7
CDR3aa: CAWSGTETSGFYEQYF
CDR3nt: TGTGCCTGGAGTGGGACGGAGACTAGCGGGTTCTACGAGCAGTACTTC

v_gene: TRBV15
len: 17
d_gene: TRBD1
j_gene: TRBJ2-3
CDR3aa: CATSRENRGQGADTQYF
CDR3nt: TGTGCCACCAGCAGAGAGAACCGCGGACAGGGGGCAGATACGCAGTATTTT

v_gene: TRBV5-1
len: 15
d_gene: -
j_gene: TRBJ1-1
CDR3aa: CASSLDLRGNTEAFF
CDR3nt: TGCGCCAGCAGCTTGGACCTCAGGGGGAACACTGAAGCTTTCTTT

v_gene: TRBV12-5
len: 16
d_gene: TRBD1
j_gene: TRBJ2-2
CDR3aa: CASGHMDRFDTGELFF
CDR3nt: TGTGCTAGTGGCCATATGGACAGGTTCGACACCGGGGAGCTGTTTTTT

v_gene: TRBV5-4
len: 17
d_gene: TRBD2
j_gene: TRBJ2-7
CDR3aa: CASSLVSLAGVISEQYF
CDR3nt: TGTGCCAGCAGCTTGGTGAGCCTAGCGGGAGTGATTAGCGAGCAGTACTTC

v_gene: TRBV2
len: 15
d_gene: TRBD1
j_gene: TRBJ1-3
CDR3aa: CASSPDRGSGNTIYF
CDR3nt: TGTGCCAGCAGTCCTGACAGGGGCTCTGGAAACACCATATATTTT

v_gene: TRBV28
len: 15
d_gene: TRBD1
j_gene: TRBJ1-2
CDR3aa: CASGPLGQGIYGYTF
CDR3nt: TGTGCCAGCGGACCCCTGGGACAGGGGATCTATGGCTACACCTTC

v_gene: TRBV28
len: 14
d_gene: TRBD2
j_gene: TRBJ2-7
CDR3aa: CASSLGGIAYEQYF
CDR3nt: TGTGCCAGCAGTTTGGGGGGGATTGCCTACGAGCAGTACTTC

v_gene: TRBV5-1
len: 14
d_gene: TRBD1
j_gene: TRBJ2-2
CDR3aa: CASGDSAFTGELFF
CDR3nt: TGCGCCAGCGGGGACAGCGCTTTCACCGGGGAGCTGTTTTTT

v_gene: TRBV6-1
len: 20
d_gene: TRBD2
j_gene: TRBJ2-5
CDR3aa: CASSDDRSFYGLADGETQYF
CDR3nt: TGTGCCAGCAGTGACGACCGGAGCTTCTACGGACTAGCGGACGGAGAGACCCAGTACTTC

v_gene: TRBV18
len: 15
d_gene: TRBD1
j_gene: TRBJ1-1
CDR3aa: CASSPQGQIATEAFF
CDR3nt: TGTGCCAGCTCACCCCAGGGACAGATCGCCACTGAAGCTTTCTTT

v_gene: TRBV5-6
len: 16
d_gene: TRBD2
j_gene: TRBJ2-1
CDR3aa: CASSLGLAGGPDEQFF
CDR3nt: TGTGCCAGCAGCTTGGGGCTAGCGGGAGGGCCCGATGAGCAGTTCTTC

v_gene: TRBV7-2
len: 15
d_gene: TRBD2
j_gene: TRBJ2-2
CDR3aa: CASSLTSGTTGELFF
CDR3nt: TGTGCCAGCAGCTTGACTAGCGGAACCACCGGGGAGCTGTTTTTT

v_gene: TRBV7-9
len: 12
d_gene: -
j_gene: TRBJ1-1
CDR3aa: CASSLDSLEAFF
CDR3nt: TGTGCCAGCAGCTTAGACAGCCTTGAAGCTTTCTTT

v_gene: TRBV28
len: 15
d_gene: TRBD1
j_gene: TRBJ2-3
CDR3aa: CASSAGTGGTDTQYF
CDR3nt: TGTGCCAGCAGTGCCGGGACAGGGGGTACAGATACGCAGTATTTT

v_gene: TRBV7-6
len: 15
d_gene: -
j_gene: TRBJ2-7
CDR3aa: CASSLDSRGTYEQYF
CDR3nt: TGTGCCAGCAGCTTAGACTCCAGGGGAACCTACGAGCAGTACTTC

v_gene: TRBV7-2
len: 15
d_gene: TRBD1
j_gene: TRBJ2-7
CDR3aa: CASTQGGQGEYEQYF
CDR3nt: TGTGCCAGCACCCAGGGGGGACAGGGGGAGTACGAGCAGTACTTC

v_gene: TRBV27
len: 14
d_gene: -
j_gene: TRBJ1-2
CDR3aa: CASRTDRSHYGYTF
CDR3nt: TGTGCCAGCAGGACAGACAGGTCCCACTATGGCTACACCTTC

v_gene: TRBV5-6
len: 14
d_gene: -
j_gene: TRBJ2-7
CDR3aa: CASSRRLGEDEQYF
CDR3nt: TGTGCCAGCAGCCGCCGCTTAGGGGAGGACGAGCAGTACTTC

v_gene: TRBV14
len: 14
d_gene: TRBD1
j_gene: TRBJ2-7
CDR3aa: CASSHREGADEQYF
CDR3nt: TGTGCCAGCAGCCACCGAGAGGGGGCCGACGAGCAGTACTTC

v_gene: TRBV30
len: 15
d_gene: TRBD1
j_gene: TRBJ1-5
CDR3aa: CAWSATGRSNQPQHF
CDR3nt: TGTGCCTGGAGTGCGACAGGGCGTAGCAATCAGCCCCAGCATTTT